This paragraph covers one T cell receptor (beta chain) sequence. What it binds is not known. The sample originates from a study of T cells in Graves' hyperthyroidism and ophthalmopathy. Study-level findings and limits: Using 13 V-J features, a model discriminated ophthalmopathy from stable hyperthyroidism. Blood also carried most thyroid clonotypes expanded above 0.001.

V lost 3 bases to trimming and J lost 4 bases, with 10 bases between them. The CDR3 has 13 residues. In germline, CDR1 is MNHNS, CDR2 SASEGT. Authors of the study amplified TCR beta CDR3 regions from RNA transcripts. The study used the HTBI primer set for a first-round RT-PCR of the TCR CDR3. TCRdb fed the multiplex PCR reads into MiXCR, producing one record per CDR3 protein. The sample has about 290,000 distinct CDR3 sequences; roughly 17% are singletons. Clinicians diagnosed patients from clinical symptoms, serum thyroxine and TRAb, thyroid ultrasound and orbital computed tomography. PBMCs came from 9 to 10 ml fresh peripheral blood.

This receptor was taken from a man younger than 45 with Graves' hyperthyroidism. The sequenced sample was blood. J is TRBJ2-7 and V is TRBV6-1; weak D call: TRBD2 (6 bases). CDR3: CASSDGGAYEQYF. The CDR3 nucleotides are TGTGCCAGCAGTGACGGGGGAGCTTACGAGCAGTACTTC.